This is a list of T cell receptor beta chains from one sample in a study of regulatory T cells in long-lasting Graves disease. TCRdb called the multiplex PCR reads again in MiXCR, with one record for every CDR3 protein. Of approximately 470,000 distinct CDR3 sequences in the sample, about 17% are singletons; the top ten hold roughly an eighth. This same sample was also part of a study on T cells in Graves' hyperthyroidism and ophthalmopathy.

Material: peripheral blood mononuclear cells (PBMCs), obtained at new diagnosis, from a patient treated with antithyroid drugs. Every receptor here comes from a man aged 40-49 years with Graves disease. The CDR3 runs from the conserved cysteine through the conserved F or W. The D gene is left open where the match is weak. The size of a clone is reported for some rows only, either as once, few or many, or as a class for expanded clones.

j_call clone_size v_call d_call cdr3_aa cdr3_nt
TRBJ2-1 - TRBV6-4 - CASSDSPFPAQYNEQFF TGTGCCAGCAGTGACTCACCCTTCCCAGCCCAATACAATGAGCAGTTCTTC
TRBJ1-2 many TRBV2 - CASSEAEGYGYTF TGTGCCAGCAGTGAAGCCGAGGGCTATGGCTACACCTTC
TRBJ2-1 few TRBV12-3/TRBV12-4 TRBD2 CASSPGLAGHEQFF TGTGCCAGCAGTCCGGGACTAGCGGGACATGAGCAGTTCTTC
TRBJ1-3 - TRBV5-4 - CATGGSDGNTIYF TGTGCCACGGGGGGGTCAGACGGAAACACCATATATTTT
TRBJ2-7 - TRBV7-9 TRBD1 CASSFGTGEFGEQYF TGTGCCAGCAGCTTCGGGACAGGGGAATTTGGAGAGCAGTACTTC
TRBJ1-2 many TRBV28 - CASSLGSGDHYGYTF TGTGCCAGCAGTTTAGGTTCCGGGGATCACTATGGCTACACCTTC
TRBJ2-1 - TRBV10-2 TRBD1 CASKTGNYNEQFF TGCGCCAGCAAGACAGGGAACTACAATGAGCAGTTCTTC
TRBJ1-1 - TRBV19 - CASSIAQGDEAFF TGTGCCAGTAGTATAGCCCAGGGAGATGAAGCTTTCTTT
TRBJ2-7 many TRBV7-9 - CASSTVGAHEQYF TGTGCCAGCAGTACAGTCGGGGCCCACGAGCAGTACTTC
TRBJ2-3 many TRBV20-1 TRBD2 CSATVAGEVVDTQYF TGCAGTGCGACTGTAGCGGGAGAGGTTGTGGATACGCAGTATTTT
TRBJ2-1 few TRBV11-2 - CASSYDLGPPTNEQFF TGTGCCAGCAGCTACGATCTGGGACCCCCTACCAATGAGCAGTTCTTC
TRBJ2-7 many TRBV3-1 - CASSQVITDSTYEQYF TGTGCCAGCAGCCAAGTAATCACAGATTCCACCTACGAGCAGTACTTC
TRBJ2-3 many TRBV2 - CASSDVTTQYF TGTGCCAGCAGTGACGTGACTACGCAGTATTTT
TRBJ2-5 - TRBV6-1 TRBD1 CASTATRGTGETQYF TGTGCCAGCACCGCAACCAGGGGGACAGGAGAGACCCAGTACTTC
TRBJ2-1 - TRBV2 TRBD2 CASRGLAGAGYNEQFF TGTGCCAGCAGGGGACTAGCGGGAGCCGGCTACAATGAGCAGTTCTTC
TRBJ2-1 few TRBV12-3/TRBV12-4 TRBD1 CASSRDSDYNEQFF TGTGCCAGCAGCCGGGACAGTGATTACAATGAGCAGTTCTTC
TRBJ2-2 many TRBV20-1 TRBD2 CSALAWGLGTGELFF TGCAGTGCTCTCGCCTGGGGACTAGGGACCGGGGAGCTGTTTTTT
TRBJ2-3 many TRBV24-1 TRBD1 CATSDPGTGGTDTQYF TGTGCCACCAGTGATCCCGGGACAGGAGGCACAGATACGCAGTATTTT
TRBJ2-5 many TRBV20-1 TRBD2 CSAKLAGVVTQYF TGCAGTGCTAAACTAGCGGGAGTGGTGACCCAGTACTTC
TRBJ2-7 many TRBV20-1 TRBD1 CSASVVTGGSSYEQYF TGCAGTGCTAGTGTTGTAACAGGGGGCAGCTCCTACGAGCAGTACTTC
TRBJ2-1 many TRBV6-2/TRBV6-3 TRBD2 CASSSYRLAGHKRSSLEQFF TGTGCCAGCAGTTCATACCGGCTAGCGGGACATAAAAGAAGTTCGCTTGAGCAGTTCTTC
TRBJ2-5 - TRBV10-3 TRBD2 CAISESGTSAETQYF TGTGCCATCAGTGAGTCGGGGACTAGCGCAGAGACCCAGTACTTC